A selection of T cell receptor beta chains follows, all from one sample in a study of OX40 agonist ivuxolimab in advanced cancers. The method was immunoSEQ multiplex PCR; TCRdb's version includes in-frame clones alone and lacks a portion of them. The repertoire holds about 76,000 clones, with approximately 85% as singletons. The input for sequencing was CD4+ or CD8+ T cells sorted from blood, taken in a trial of the OX40 agonist ivuxolimab. The receptors derive from an adult with an advanced solid tumor such as melanoma, head and neck, liver or kidney cancer. The CDR3 runs from the conserved cysteine through the conserved F or W. A D gene is named only where the DNA matches it firmly. Some rows mark clone size as missing; the rest say once, few, many or name a class of expanded clone.

j_call,d_call,clone_size,v_call,cdr3_aa,cdr3_nt
TRBJ2-7,TRBD1,-,TRBV29-1,CSARGGYRGLGEQYF,TGCAGCGCCCGAGGGGGATACAGGGGGCTGGGGGAGCAGTACTTC
TRBJ2-5,-,-,TRBV15,CATSRERTAQTQYF,TGTGCCACCAGCAGAGAACGGACGGCACAGACCCAGTACTTC
TRBJ2-1,TRBD2,-,TRBV11-2,CASSLVSGRASYNEQFF,TGTGCCAGCAGCTTGGTTAGCGGGAGGGCCTCCTACAATGAGCAGTTCTTC
TRBJ1-6,-,-,TRBV23-1,CASSQLDRPIGKNSPLHF,TGCGCCAGCAGTCAATTGGACCGCCCCATAGGGAAGAATTCACCCCTCCACTTT
TRBJ2-1,TRBD2,-,TRBV5-1,CASSLAFGLAVGEQFF,TGCGCCAGCAGCTTGGCCTTCGGACTAGCGGTGGGGGAGCAGTTCTTC
TRBJ2-1,-,-,TRBV29-1,CSVVDSSSYNEQFF,TGCAGCGTTGTTGACTCGAGCTCCTACAATGAGCAGTTCTTC
TRBJ2-3,TRBD2,-,TRBV7-3,CASSLTLTSGGKGDTQYF,TGTGCCAGCAGCTTAACGTTAACTAGCGGGGGGAAGGGAGATACGCAGTATTTT
TRBJ2-3,-,once,TRBV19,CASSVRDTDTQYF,TGTGCCAGTAGTGTACGGGACACAGATACGCAGTATTTT
TRBJ2-1,TRBD2,-,TRBV15,CATSVLAGVNEQFF,TGTGCCACCAGCGTGCTAGCGGGAGTCAATGAGCAGTTCTTC
TRBJ2-7,TRBD2,-,TRBV6-1,CASSVGLAGALSYEQYF,TGTGCCAGCAGTGTGGGACTAGCGGGGGCCTTGTCCTACGAGCAGTACTTC
TRBJ2-7,-,-,TRBV5-1,CASSFGGETYEQYF,TGCGCCAGCAGCTTCGGGGGCGAAACCTACGAGCAGTACTTC
TRBJ2-5,-,-,TRBV5-1,CASSLAGGGRAETQYF,TGCGCCAGCAGCTTGGCCGGGGGCGGGAGAGCAGAGACCCAGTACTTC
TRBJ2-7,TRBD2,few,TRBV7-9,CASSSSSSGSLGEQYF,TGTGCCAGCAGTTCCAGTTCTAGCGGGAGTTTGGGGGAGCAGTACTTC
TRBJ2-7,TRBD2,-,TRBV7-9,CASSLGTSGSYEQYF,TGTGCCAGCAGCTTAGGGACTAGCGGGTCCTACGAGCAGTACTTC
TRBJ2-2,TRBD2,-,TRBV19,CATASGGLTLVNTGELFF,TGTGCCACCGCGAGCGGGGGCCTAACGCTGGTGAACACCGGGGAGCTGTTTTTT